These 2 T cell receptor beta chains were all obtained from the same sample, sequenced in a study of blood T cell repertoires in COVID-19. The method was immunoSEQ multiplex PCR; TCRdb's version includes in-frame clones alone and lacks a portion of them. The sample has about 80,000 clones; approximately 82% are singletons. The specimen was peripheral blood. The origin of the receptors is a woman in her seventies with acute or convalescent COVID-19.

This clone was seen more than once but under ten times. This sequence joins TRBV11-3 and TRBJ1-1; 7 positions agree with TRBD1. V trimming: 6 bases; J trimming: 1 base; junction bases outside the gene matches: 8. The CDR3 is 15 residues long. Germline-derived CDR1 and CDR2 are SGHNT and YENEEA. The CDR3 is CASRPWTGENTEAFF. CDR3 bases: TGTGCCAGCAGGCCTTGGACAGGAGAGAACACTGAAGCTTTCTTT. Drawing the rest from reference TRBV11-3 and TRBJ1-1, the complete variable domain is EAGVVQSPRYKIIEKKQPVAFWCNPISGHNTLYWYLQNLGQGPELLIRYENEEAVDDSQLPKDRFSAERLKGVDSTLKIQPAELGDSAVYLCASRPWTGENTEAFFGQGTRLTVV.

The chain employs TRBV3-1 (or the pseudogene TRBV3-2) and TRBJ1-3; D is unclear. The CDR3 has 14 amino acids. The germline V and J ends were trimmed by 1 base and 0 bases, with 4 bases remaining between them. Looked up from germline, CDR1 is LGHDT and CDR2 is YNNKEL (reference sequence). In DNA, the CDR3 is TGTGCCAGCAGCCAAGGCGGCTCTGGAAACACCATATATTTT. It codes for CASSQGGSGNTIYF.